This T cell receptor (beta chain) was sequenced in a study of T cell responses to AZD1222 COVID-19 vaccine. Germline CDR1 is LNHDA and CDR2 is SQIVND (reference sequence). Trimming removed 5 bases from V and 2 bases from J; junction bases left unmatched: 5. The CDR3 runs 14 residues. The protocol was immunoSEQ multiplex PCR, while the TCRdb copy is restricted to in-frame clones and leaves out a portion. The table records around 120,000 clones, about 85% of them present only once. The material sequenced was peripheral blood, taken 28 days after the second AZD1222 dose. The chain combines TRBV19 with TRBJ1-1; 7 nucleotides align to TRBD1. The source is an adult who received the AZD1222 COVID-19 vaccine. CDR3 protein: CASSLRGINTEAFF. CDR3 nucleotides: TGTGCCAGTAGTCTCAGGGGGATCAACACTGAAGCTTTCTTT.